The next 23 T cell receptor beta chains were all read from a single sample in a study of beta chain features in type 1 diabetes. Overall study results and limits: Shorter TCRB CDR3s, moderately but significantly so, were found in Type 1 diabetes patients in all four CD4+ subsets.

All of the isolated RNA was reverse transcribed, so expressed TCRB transcripts were sequenced. Some clones are missing from TCRdb's copy, which holds only in-frame ones; the method was immunoSEQ multiplex PCR. The sample holds about 160,000 clones, approximately 9.1% seen once. These TCRs' antigens remain unknown. Sequencing was done on a sample of central memory CD4+ T cells from blood. Receptor source: a woman in her 30s with type 1 diabetes.

V is TRBV6-5 and J is TRBJ2-7; 7 bases align to TRBD1. The junction had 12 bases not matched to a gene; V was cut back by 6 bases and J by 7 bases. Germline V lookup: CDR1 MNHEY, CDR2 SVGAGI. The CDR3 is 14 amino acids. CDR3 in amino acids: CASSRPGQTLEQYF. The DNA for the CDR3 is TGTGCCAGCAGCAGGCCGGGACAGACCTTGGAGCAGTACTTC.

This clone was seen only a few times. V usage is TRBV7-9 and J usage is TRBJ2-3; TRBD1 agrees at 8 bases. This CDR3 comprises 14 residues. V was clipped by 5 bases and J by 6 bases; unmatched bases: 7. The V gene's germline CDR1 is SEHNR and CDR2 FQNEAQ (reference sequence). The CDR3 DNA reads as TGTGCCAGCAGCCACGACAGGGGAATGGATACGCAGTATTTT. Its translation is CASSHDRGMDTQYF.

The V gene is TRBV5-6, the J gene TRBJ2-2; 9 positions agree with TRBD2. This CDR3 comprises 16 residues. V shed 4 bases and J 4 bases; nucleotides not matched to a gene: 8. Germline loops: CDR1 SGHDT, CDR2 YYEEEE. CDR3 in amino acids: CASSLLGTSSTGELFF. CDR3 DNA sequence: TGTGCCAGCAGCCTCCTAGGGACTAGCAGCACCGGGGAGCTGTTTTTT. Filled out from reference TRBV5-6 and TRBJ2-2, the complete variable domain reads DAGVTQSPTHLIKTRGQQVTLRCSPKSGHDTVSWYQQALGQGPQFIFQYYEEEERQRGNFPDRFSGHQFPNYSSELNVNALLLGDSALYLCASSLLGTSSTGELFFGEGSRLTVL.

In this sample, this clone turned up a few times. The chain recombines TRBV19 with TRBJ1-5; 7 bases fit TRBD1. CDR3 length: 13 amino acids. Germline V gives CDR1 LNHDA, CDR2 SQIVND (reference sequence). V shed 8 bases, J shed 2 bases, and the junction held 3 bases outside the gene matches. CDR3 in DNA: TGTGCCAGTCGTGACAGGGGCAATCAGCCCCAGCATTTT. Translation: CASRDRGNQPQHF.

This clone was detected only a few times. The genes are TRBV9 and TRBJ2-3; TRBD2 aligns across 14 bases. There are 19 residues in the CDR3. Per the germline V gene, CDR1 is SGDLS and CDR2 is YYNGEE. V lost 4 bases, J lost 0 bases, and 10 bases stayed unmatched. As DNA, the CDR3 is TGTGCCAGCAGCCCCCTTGGACTAGCGGGAGGTACTAGCACAGATACGCAGTATTTT. This codes for CASSPLGLAGGTSTDTQYF.

The chain links TRBV9 to TRBJ2-1, with 8 nucleotides matching TRBD2. V lost 3 bases to trimming and J lost 2 bases; unmatched junction nucleotides: 1. The CDR3 length is 14 residues. Germline assignment: CDR1 SGDLS and CDR2 YYNGEE. The chain's CDR3 is CASSGLATYNEQFF. The CDR3 region has the DNA TGTGCCAGCAGCGGACTAGCGACCTACAATGAGCAGTTCTTC.

The chain links TRBV29-1 to TRBJ2-7, with TRBD1 identical over 10 bases. The length of the CDR3 is 13 residues. Germline-derived CDR1 and CDR2 are SQVTM and ANQGSEA. V shed 6 bases, J shed 6 bases, and the junction held 8 bases outside the gene matches. DNA of the CDR3: TGCAGCGTCGCGGGACAGGGGACGTTCGAGCAGTACTTC. Translation gives CSVAGQGTFEQYF.

The chain joins TRBV27 to TRBJ2-6; TRBD1 is a possible D gene (6 bases). This CDR3 has 14 residues. Between the trimmed V and J ends, which lost 6 bases and 0 bases, there was a span of 6 bases. Germline CDR1 reads MNHEY; CDR2 reads SMNVEV (reference sequence). CDR3 region: CASRDSSGANVLTF. DNA for the CDR3: TGTGCCAGCAGGGACAGCTCTGGGGCCAACGTCCTGACTTTC.

This clone was recorded a few times. This rearrangement joins TRBV16 to TRBJ2-2; D not resolved. The germline V gene encodes CDR1 KGHSY and CDR2 FQNENV. The CDR3 has 12 residues. With 4 bases removed from V and 3 bases from J, the gap between germline ends came to 3 bases. The CDR3 region is CASSRDTGELFF. CDR3 in DNA: TGTGCCAGCAGCCGAGACACCGGGGAGCTGTTTTTT.

This chain joins TRBV11-3 and TRBJ2-1, with D unclear. This CDR3 has 13 amino acids. Germline V gives CDR1 SGHNT, CDR2 YENEEA. Trimming cost V 0 bases and J 6 bases, with 6 bases left between them. The CDR3 DNA reads TGTGCCAGCAGCTTAGATCGGTCCAATGAGCAGTTCTTC. Protein sequence: CASSLDRSNEQFF.

The V call is TRBV9, the J call TRBJ2-7; no reliable D call. CDR1 SGDLS and CDR2 YYNGEE come from the germline V gene. V was trimmed by 0 bases and J by 1 base, leaving 11 bases between them. CDR3 length equals 15 residues. The CDR3 spells CASSVGITGSYEQYF. The CDR3 DNA follows: TGTGCCAGCAGCGTAGGAATTACGGGTTCCTACGAGCAGTACTTC.

This clone was observed a handful of times. This chain links TRBV7-2 with TRBJ2-3, with 10 bases lining up with TRBD2. From germline, CDR1 is SGHTA and CDR2 FQGNSA. V was clipped by 5 bases and J by 6 bases; unmatched bases: 2. The CDR3 is made up of 13 amino acids. The DNA of the CDR3 is TGTGCCAGCAGCAGGACTAGCGGTGATACGCAGTATTTT. This gives the protein CASSRTSGDTQYF. The variable domain in full, with the rest retrieved from reference TRBV7-2 and TRBJ2-3, is GAGVSQSPSNKVTEKGKDVELRCDPISGHTALYWYRQSLGQGLEFLIYFQGNSAPDKSGLPSDRFSAERTGGSVSTLTIQRTQQEDSAVYLCASSRTSGDTQYFGPGTRLTVL.

In its sample, this clone was seen a few times. The chain has TRBV7-8 and TRBJ1-5; TRBD1 matches 8 bases. The germline V gene has CDR1 SGHVS and CDR2 FQNEAQ. Trimming at V came to 3 bases and at J to 4 bases, leaving 2 bases not matched to a gene. The CDR3 is made up of 14 amino acids. In nucleotides, the CDR3 is TGTGCCAGCAGCTTCGGGACAGGTAATCAGCCCCAGCATTTT. Protein product: CASSFGTGNQPQHF.

The V and J genes are TRBV5-4 and TRBJ2-5, with TRBD1 matching 7 bases. The CDR3 runs 15 residues. Germline-derived CDR1 and CDR2 are SGHNT and YYREEE (reference sequence). V gave up 1 base and J gave up 4 bases; unmatched junction bases: 7. DNA of the CDR3: TGTGCCAGCAGCTTGTGGCAGGGGGTGGGAGAGACCCAGTACTTC. Translation: CASSLWQGVGETQYF.

This clone was seen only a few times. The rearrangement joins TRBV5-1 to TRBJ2-1; 8 positions agree with TRBD2. This CDR3 is 15 amino acids long. The V gene's germline CDR1 is SGHRS and CDR2 YFSETQ. Trimming at V came to 1 base and at J to 3 bases, leaving 3 bases not matched to a gene. CDR3 residues: CASSLSLAGYNEQFF. CDR3 in DNA: TGCGCCAGCAGCTTGAGTCTAGCGGGCTACAATGAGCAGTTCTTC.

This clone has more than one count but fewer than ten. V is TRBV2 and J is TRBJ2-5; no clear D gene. V was shortened by 6 bases and J by 5 bases, with 4 bases between the two germline ends. This CDR3 contains 10 residues. Germline V gives CDR1 SNHLY, CDR2 FYNNEI. The CDR3 region is CASSGETQYF. In nucleotides, the CDR3 is TGTGCCAGCAGCGGGGAGACCCAGTACTTC.

The gene calls are TRBV4-2 and TRBJ2-1, with TRBD2 matching 7 bases. The CDR3 spans 15 residues. CDR1 LGHNA and CDR2 YNFKEQ come from the germline V gene. The ends lost 2 bases at V and 8 bases at J; junction bases unmatched: 9. CDR3 DNA: TGTGCCAGCAGCCAAATGGCGGGAGAAGGGTATGAGCAGTTCTTC. Protein sequence: CASSQMAGEGYEQFF.

A few counts support this clone. The genes are TRBV6-1 and TRBJ2-7; 7 bases line up with TRBD2. V lost 11 bases, J lost 5 bases, and 9 bases stayed unmatched. The CDR3 consists of 12 residues. Germline V gives CDR1 MNHNS, CDR2 SASEGT. CDR3 region: CALASGGHEQYF. The CDR3 nucleotides read TGTGCCTTGGCCTCGGGGGGTCACGAGCAGTACTTC.

This clone has more than one count but fewer than ten. The chain combines TRBV30 with TRBJ2-7; 11 positions agree with TRBD1. Per the germline V gene, CDR1 is GTSNPN and CDR2 is SVGIG (reference sequence). The CDR3 extends over 15 amino acids. V shed 4 bases, J shed 4 bases, and the junction held 9 bases outside the gene matches. The CDR3 sequence: CAWTLRDRGLYEQYF. DNA for the CDR3: TGTGCCTGGACTCTCCGGGACAGGGGGTTATACGAGCAGTACTTC. Full variable domain (remainder filled in from reference TRBV30 and TRBJ2-7): SQTIHQWPATLVQPVGSPLSLECTVEGTSNPNLYWYRQAAGRGLQLLFYSVGIGQISSEVPQNLSASRPQDRQFILSSKKLLLSDSGFYLCAWTLRDRGLYEQYFGPGTRLTVT.

The chain carries TRBV30 and TRBJ2-7; D is ambiguous. The CDR3 is made up of 13 amino acids. The germline V gene encodes CDR1 GTSNPN and CDR2 SVGIG (reference sequence). This CDR3 is CGLGLAFPYEQYF. The DNA of the CDR3 is TGTGGCCTAGGTCTCGCTTTCCCTTACGAGCAGTACTTC.

The rearrangement uses TRBV30 and TRBJ2-5; TRBD2 matches 7 bases. V lost 4 bases, J lost 7 bases, and 12 bases stayed unmatched. Per germline, CDR1 GTSNPN and CDR2 SVGIG (reference sequence). This CDR3 comprises 14 residues. The CDR3 DNA is TGTGCCTGGAAGGCCGGGAGGTCTTTTGGGACCCAGTACTTC. The encoded protein is CAWKAGRSFGTQYF. Supplemented by reference TRBV30 and TRBJ2-5, the full variable domain reads SQTIHQWPATLVQPVGSPLSLECTVEGTSNPNLYWYRQAAGRGLQLLFYSVGIGQISSEVPQNLSASRPQDRQFILSSKKLLLSDSGFYLCAWKAGRSFGTQYFGPGTRLLVL.

The chain couples TRBV5-1 to TRBJ2-1; the match to TRBD2 covers 9 bases. Germline-derived CDR1 and CDR2 are SGHRS and YFSETQ. V shed 0 bases and J 6 bases; nucleotides not matched to a gene: 4. This CDR3 spans 15 amino acids. The CDR3 reads CASSLGLAGPNEQFF. The CDR3 nucleotides read TGCGCCAGCAGCTTGGGGCTAGCGGGACCCAATGAGCAGTTCTTC.

This chain uses TRBV5-6 with TRBJ2-4, with 8 bases that match TRBD1. CDR1 is SGHDT, CDR2 YYEEEE, per germline. The CDR3 runs 14 residues. Trimming at V came to 4 bases and at J to 9 bases, leaving 9 bases not matched to a gene. This CDR3 reads CASSLGQGWSIQYF. CDR3 bases: TGTGCCAGCAGCCTAGGACAGGGATGGAGCATTCAGTACTTC.